These 10 T cell receptor beta chains came from one sample sequenced in a study of blood T cell repertoires in COVID-19. Sequenced by immunoSEQ multiplex PCR; TCRdb stores in-frame clones only, minus some. The profile shows 180,000 or so clones, roughly 83% of them singletons. Specimen: PBMCs or T cells enriched from blood (not recorded which). These receptor sequences come from a woman under 40 who had recovered from COVID-19.

The chain has TRBV10-3 and TRBJ2-3; 10 bases line up with TRBD1. Germline V lookup: CDR1 ENHRY, CDR2 SYGVKD. Trimming removed 3 bases from V and 1 base from J; junction bases left unmatched: 4. The CDR3 covers 16 residues. In DNA form, the CDR3 reads TGTGCCATCAGTGACCCTGACAGGGGGCGCACAGATACGCAGTATTTT. It yields the protein CAISDPDRGRTDTQYF.

The chain couples TRBV5-4 to TRBJ2-3; 7 bases align to TRBD2. Looked up from germline, CDR1 is SGHNT and CDR2 is YYREEE (reference sequence). Trimming cost V 0 bases and J 1 base; bases outside gene matches: 5. CDR3 size: 16 residues. CDR3 sequence (DNA): TGTGCCAGCAGCTTGGGCGGGAGCGGGGGCACAGATACGCAGTATTTT. Encoded protein: CASSLGGSGGTDTQYF. The complete variable domain, with remaining parts taken from reference TRBV5-4 and TRBJ2-3, reads ETGVTQSPTHLIKTRGQQVTLRCSSQSGHNTVSWYQQALGQGPQFIFQYYREEENGRGNFPPRFSGLQFPNYSSELNVNALELDDSALYLCASSLGGSGGTDTQYFGPGTRLTVL.

This chain links TRBV3-1 (or the pseudogene TRBV3-2) with TRBJ2-1, with TRBD2 matching over 10 bases. The ends lost 2 bases at V and 7 bases at J; junction bases unmatched: 8. Germline V gives CDR1 LGHDT, CDR2 YNNKEL (reference sequence). This CDR3 is 16 amino acids long. The CDR3 sequence is CASSQNTGTSANEQFF. The DNA of the CDR3 is TGTGCCAGCAGCCAAAATACCGGGACTAGCGCAAATGAGCAGTTCTTC.

J is TRBJ2-2 and V is TRBV7-9; D uncertain. The CDR3 is 15 residues long. V lost 1 base to trimming and J lost 0 bases, with 6 bases between them. CDR1 is SEHNR and CDR2 is FQNEAQ in the germline V gene (reference sequence). CDR3 coding DNA: TGTGCCAGCAGCTTAGGCAGCGCGAACACCGGGGAGCTGTTTTTT. Its protein product is CASSLGSANTGELFF.

The genes are TRBV19 and TRBJ2-1, with 10 bases that match TRBD1. Germline-derived CDR1 and CDR2 are LNHDA and SQIVND (reference sequence). The CDR3 covers 15 residues. The V and J ends lost 5 bases and 8 bases, in that order; junction bases with no gene match: 9. CDR3 sequence reads: CASSLGQGTADEQFF. In nucleotides, the CDR3 is TGTGCCAGTAGTCTGGGACAGGGGACAGCCGATGAGCAGTTCTTC.

This clone has only one observation. The chain is built from TRBV5-4 and TRBJ2-7; 9 positions agree with TRBD1. There are 15 residues in the CDR3. The ends lost 4 bases at V and 2 bases at J; junction bases unmatched: 7. Germline V gene sequence: CDR1 SGHNT, CDR2 YYREEE (reference sequence). The CDR3 nucleotides are TGTGCCAGCAGCCTGAAGGGACAGGGAACCTACGAGCAGTACTTC. Translated, it gives CASSLKGQGTYEQYF.

The genes are TRBV6-1 and TRBJ1-1; D unclear. V was shortened by 3 bases and J by 8 bases, with 10 bases between the two germline ends. Per the germline V gene, CDR1 is MNHNS and CDR2 is SASEGT. The CDR3 consists of 12 residues. CDR3 nucleotides: TGTGCCAGCAGTGACACAGTAACCGAAGCTTTCTTT. As protein: CASSDTVTEAFF.

The V call is TRBV19, the J call TRBJ2-7; tentative D call: TRBD1 (6 bases). Trimming took off 3 bases at V and 5 bases at J, with 14 bases between the two ends. CDR1 LNHDA and CDR2 SQIVND come from the germline V gene (reference sequence). This CDR3 region has 14 residues. Here the CDR3 DNA reads TGTGCCAGTAGTATCGGTCAGGGGTTAAACGAGCAGTACTTC. It encodes CASSIGQGLNEQYF.

The chain recombines TRBV6-2 or TRBV6-3 with TRBJ2-1, with a weak D call TRBD1 (5 bases). Germline loops: CDR1 MNHEY, CDR2 SVGEGT. Trimming stripped 5 bases from V and 4 bases from J, with 21 bases between. CDR3 size: 17 residues. The CDR3 region has the DNA TGTGCCAGCAGTCTATCAGGGTCACCAGTCAGGTACAATGAGCAGTTCTTC. It codes for CASSLSGSPVRYNEQFF.

This chain joins TRBV6-5 and TRBJ1-2; 9 bases are a match to TRBD1. Per germline, CDR1 MNHEY and CDR2 SVGAGI. The ends lost 7 bases at V and 5 bases at J; junction bases unmatched: 5. The CDR3 has 13 amino acids. The CDR3 loop reads CASIGTGSYGYTF. CDR3 nucleotides: TGTGCCAGCATCGGGACAGGGAGTTATGGCTACACCTTC.